The 16 T cell receptor beta chains given below trace back to one sample, sequenced in a study of cytomegalovirus exposure and HLA in healthy donors (dated by TCRdb to about 2017). The protocol used for the library was the immunoSEQ multiplex PCR assay. Drawn from immuneACCESS, this table holds only the in-frame rearrangements with V and J called that TCRdb kept. Clones are partly lost; checked studies trace under half to an unresolved V gene and leave the rest unexplained. This sample lists fewer than 350,000 clones; roughly 90% were detected once. Clones ranked in the top ten supply approximately 0.88% of the sample. Sequences were obtained from PBMCs. The source of these receptors is a woman aged 18-30 years in good health and CMV-seronegative.

The V and J genes are TRBV10-3 and TRBJ1-1, with TRBD1 as a possible D gene (5 bases). Trimming pared 1 base from V and 3 bases from J, leaving 21 bases between. CDR3 length: 18 residues. Germline CDR1 reads ENHRY; CDR2 reads SYGVKD. The CDR3 loop reads CAISEYRQGLGVYTEAFF. CDR3 coding DNA: TGTGCCATCAGTGAGTATCGGCAGGGCTTGGGTGTATACACTGAAGCTTTCTTT.

This clone was counted a few times. The rearrangement links TRBV7-9 to TRBJ1-6, with TRBD1 matching 8 bases. Losses at the gene ends were 1 base for V and 10 bases for J; bases not matched to a gene: 15. CDR1 and CDR2 from the germline V gene are SEHNR and FQNEAQ (reference sequence). The CDR3 covers 18 residues. CDR3 amino acids: CASSLGAGGELRGSPLHF. The CDR3 region has the DNA TGTGCCAGCAGCTTAGGGGCAGGGGGCGAACTGCGGGGGTCACCCCTCCACTTT.

CDR3 amino acids: CASIGVRSEAFF. The CDR3 DNA is TGCGCCTCAATCGGTGTCCGCTCTGAAGCTTTCTTT. The rearrangement uses TRBV23-1 and TRBJ1-1, with no clear D. TRBV23-1 is an open reading frame whose function is uncertain. This CDR3 contains 12 residues. Trimming removed 11 bases from V and 6 bases from J, with 16 bases in between.

The chain combines TRBV27 with TRBJ1-1, with D tentatively TRBD1 (5 bases). Germline CDR1 and CDR2: MNHEY and SMNVEV (reference sequence). The CDR3 consists of 15 residues. V was pared by 5 bases and J by 0 bases, with 13 bases between. CDR3 protein: CASSRRQIVNTEAFF. The CDR3 DNA sequence: TGTGCCAGCAGTCGTCGACAGATAGTGAACACTGAAGCTTTCTTT.

The CDR3 DNA sequence: TGTGCCAGCAGCCATCCTGGACTAGCGGGAAATGAGCAGTTCTTC. Residues: CASSHPGLAGNEQFF. The chain combines TRBV6-5 with TRBJ2-1; TRBD2 agrees at 12 bases. Germline CDR1 reads MNHEY; CDR2 reads SVGAGI. The CDR3 length is 15 residues. V was pared by 6 bases and J by 7 bases, with 7 bases of the junction left unmatched.

The chain uses TRBV10-2 and TRBJ2-7; 15 bases are shared with TRBD2. CDR1 WSHSY and CDR2 SAAADI come from the germline V gene. V lost 7 bases, J lost 7 bases, and 8 bases stayed unmatched. CDR3 length: 15 residues. The CDR3 region is CASNPGLAGGREQYF. CDR3 nucleotides: TGCGCCAGCAATCCGGGACTAGCGGGAGGTCGGGAGCAGTACTTC.

This rearrangement joins TRBV19 to TRBJ2-7; the match to TRBD2 covers 12 bases. Germline CDR1 is LNHDA and CDR2 is SQIVND (reference sequence). The CDR3 is 16 residues long. V shed 3 bases, J shed 3 bases, and the junction held 6 bases outside the gene matches. The CDR3 bases are TGTGCCAGTAGTATTCGACTAGCGGGAGACAACTACGAGCAGTACTTC. The encoded protein is CASSIRLAGDNYEQYF.

The chain joins TRBV5-1 to TRBJ2-1, with 7 bases lining up with TRBD1. V shed 4 bases and J 9 bases; nucleotides not matched to a gene: 13. Per germline, CDR1 SGHRS and CDR2 YFSETQ. The CDR3 consists of 15 residues. The CDR3 bases are TGCGCCAGCAGCCTGACAGGGCTAGATATCGGTGAGCAGTTCTTC. This sequence encodes CASSLTGLDIGEQFF. Looking up the rest from reference TRBV5-1 and TRBJ2-1 gives the full variable domain: KAGVTQTPRYLIKTRGQQVTLSCSPISGHRSVSWYQQTPGQGLQFLFEYFSETQRNKGNFPGRFSGRQFSNSRSEMNVSTLELGDSALYLCASSLTGLDIGEQFFGPGTRLTVL.

The genes are TRBV28 and TRBJ2-1; 7 bases line up with TRBD2. The CDR3 has 17 residues. J gave up 5 bases and V 5 bases, and 15 bases lay outside the gene matches. Germline-derived CDR1 and CDR2 are MDHEN and SYDVKM. CDR3 DNA: TGTGCCAGCAGTCCACTTGACCGGGGGGACCCTAACAATGAGCAGTTCTTC. It is translated as CASSPLDRGDPNNEQFF.

This chain joins TRBV2 and TRBJ2-7, with 7 bases identical to TRBD2. Germline lookup yields CDR1 SNHLY and CDR2 FYNNEI. The junction had 13 bases not matched to a gene; V was cut back by 7 bases and J by 7 bases. The CDR3 has 14 residues. DNA of the CDR3: TGTGCCAGCATCCCGGGAGGAATCTCCAGAGAGCAGTACTTC. As protein: CASIPGGISREQYF.

This chain uses TRBV9 with TRBJ1-2; TRBD1 aligns across 8 bases. CDR3 length equals 16 residues. Germline-derived CDR1 and CDR2 are SGDLS and YYNGEE. J was trimmed by 5 bases and V by 3 bases; bases with no gene match: 12. The CDR3 nucleotides are TGTGCCAGCAGCGGCTCTCCTCACAGGGGGTTGTATGGCTACACCTTC. Its protein is CASSGSPHRGLYGYTF.

The table lists this clone with a few counts. V and J are TRBV5-1 and TRBJ1-2; D is undetermined. The CDR3 contains 15 residues. Germline loops: CDR1 SGHRS, CDR2 YFSETQ. Trimming stripped 4 bases from V and 6 bases from J, with 19 bases between. CDR3 amino acids: CASSVTSNRGDGYTF. The CDR3 DNA reads as TGCGCCAGCAGCGTGACTTCCAACCGAGGCGATGGCTACACCTTC.

The chain recombines TRBV18 with TRBJ2-3; no clear D. The CDR3 sequence is 12 residues long. V was clipped by 6 bases and J by 3 bases, with 7 bases between them. Germline-derived CDR1 and CDR2 are KGHSH and LQKENI. CDR3 protein: CASSPTTDTQYF. The DNA of the CDR3 is TGTGCCAGCTCGCCCACTACAGATACGCAGTATTTT.

The chain has TRBV19 and TRBJ2-1; 7 bases are shared with TRBD2. Losses at the gene ends were 7 bases for V and 2 bases for J; bases not matched to a gene: 11. Germline V CDR1 and CDR2: LNHDA, SQIVND (reference sequence). The CDR3 extends over 16 amino acids. In DNA, the CDR3 is TGTGCCAGTACGTCGGCGGGAGTTGCCGCCTACAATGAGCAGTTCTTC. Translation: CASTSAGVAAYNEQFF.

The V and J genes are TRBV16 and TRBJ1-1; TRBD1 is a possible D gene (6 bases). CDR1 is KGHSY, CDR2 FQNENV, per germline. Trimming shortened V by 4 bases and J by 7 bases, and 16 bases separated the two germline ends. The CDR3 is 14 residues long. In DNA, the CDR3 is TGTGCCAGCAGCCGAAACACAGGGAGAGGTGAAGCTTTCTTT. As protein: CASSRNTGRGEAFF.

The chain couples TRBV19 to TRBJ1-4; 8 bases are shared with TRBD1. With 6 bases clipped from V and 7 bases from J, the junction kept 7 bases outside the gene matches. This CDR3 contains 14 residues. CDR1 LNHDA and CDR2 SQIVND come from the germline V gene (reference sequence). Here the CDR3 DNA reads TGTGCCAGTAGAAAACAGGGGGAGGCTGAAAAACTGTTTTTT. Translation gives CASRKQGEAEKLFF. The full variable domain, in which reference TRBV19 and TRBJ1-4 provide the parts outside the CDR3, is DGGITQSPKYLFRKEGQNVTLSCEQNLNHDAMYWYRQDPGQGLRLIYYSQIVNDFQKGDIAEGYSVSREKKESFPLTVTSAQKNPTAFYLCASRKQGEAEKLFFGSGTQLSVL.